This T cell receptor beta chain was sequenced for a study of CD8+CD57+ T cells in acquired aplastic anemia. Study observations and caveats: The study identified under 30 CD8+ CDR3 sequences shared by patients and controls.

Both TCR beta VDJ combination and CDR3 sequence profiling were carried out. Genomic DNA was the template for this profiling. TCRdb processed the reads anew with MiXCR; each CDR3 protein has one entry. The repertoire holds 150,000 or so distinct CDR3 sequences, with 52% as singletons. Germline V gene sequence: CDR1 SNHLY, CDR2 FYNNEI. The CDR3 has 15 amino acids. The V segment lost 6 bases and the J segment 4 bases; nucleotides outside the gene matches: 5. Points on this clonotype: No antigen is known for it.

Patients included in sequencing had previously demonstrated CD8+CD57+ cell expansion by flow cytometry. The rearrangement joins TRBV2 to TRBJ2-7; 14 nucleotides agree with TRBD2. Sequencing input: sorted CD4+, CD8+, or CD8+CD57+ T cells (not recorded which) from PBMCs. This receptor was identified in a human donor with aplastic anemia. The CDR3 DNA is TGTGCCAGCAGGATTGGACTAGCGGGAGGTTACGAGCAGTACTTC. Translation: CASRIGLAGGYEQYF.